Following are 22 T cell receptor beta chains from one sample sequenced in a study of cytomegalovirus exposure and HLA in healthy donors. The PCR had 60 Vbeta and 13 Jbeta primers. Data came from immunoSEQ multiplex PCR; TCRdb stores just in-frame clones and leaves some out. This sample has about 86,000 clones; about 79% occur once, and the top ten carry 6%. Sequenced: PBMCs. The receptors here all came from a female donor in good health and CMV-seronegative.

The V call is TRBV19, the J call TRBJ1-1; D might be TRBD1 (5 bases). CDR1 LNHDA and CDR2 SQIVND come from the germline V gene (reference sequence). There are 11 residues in the CDR3. Trimming removed 7 bases at V and 7 bases at J, with 10 bases between. The CDR3 here is CASNFQGEAFF. Here the CDR3 DNA reads TGTGCCAGTAACTTTCAGGGTGAAGCTTTCTTT.

V gene TRBV6-6 combines with J gene TRBJ2-7; 7 nucleotides match TRBD2. The CDR3 totals 14 residues. Germline lookup yields CDR1 MNHNY and CDR2 SVGAGI (reference sequence). CDR3 nucleotides: TGTGCGAGCTCGCCAGTGGGCGGGAGCTCCGAGCAGTACTTC. This sequence encodes CASSPVGGSSEQYF.

V and J are TRBV6-6 and TRBJ1-2; perhaps TRBD1 as D (6 bases). This CDR3 spans 14 amino acids. CDR1 is MNHNY and CDR2 is SVGAGI in the germline V gene (reference sequence). V was shortened by 2 bases and J by 2 bases, with 9 bases between the two germline ends. The CDR3 sequence is CASSYRDKNYGYTF. CDR3 nucleotide sequence: TGTGCCAGCAGTTACCGGGACAAGAACTATGGCTACACCTTC.

This clone has a single count. V and J are TRBV28 and TRBJ1-2, with D perhaps TRBD1 (5 bases). The CDR3 totals 13 residues. The germline V and J ends were trimmed by 6 bases and 4 bases, with 12 bases remaining between them. Germline V CDR1 and CDR2: MDHEN, SYDVKM. The CDR3 sequence is CASRPDRTYGYTF. The DNA for the CDR3 is TGTGCCAGCAGACCAGACAGAACCTATGGCTACACCTTC.

In nucleotides, the CDR3 is TGTGCCATCAGTGATGAACCGGGACTAGCGGTCCTCTTGGACAATGAGCAGTTCTTC. Its protein product is CAISDEPGLAVLLDNEQFF. The V call is TRBV10-3, the J call TRBJ2-1; TRBD2 agrees at 11 bases. The CDR3 contains 19 residues. From germline, CDR1 is ENHRY and CDR2 SYGVKD. With 3 bases clipped from V and 5 bases from J, the junction kept 15 bases outside the gene matches.

This clone came up once. J is TRBJ2-2 and V is TRBV5-1; a possible D gene is TRBD2 (6 bases). Germline CDR1 reads SGHRS; CDR2 reads YFSETQ. The CDR3 has 13 residues. Trimming removed 7 bases at V and 3 bases at J, with 10 bases between. The CDR3 is CASGGADTGELFF. The CDR3 nucleotides read TGCGCCAGCGGAGGGGCGGACACCGGGGAGCTGTTTTTT.

In nucleotides, the CDR3 is TGTGCCAGCAGCTTTGGGACTAGCGGGGGAGGGGAGACCCAGTACTTC. Translation gives CASSFGTSGGGETQYF. The chain employs TRBV11-1 and TRBJ2-5; 14 bases align to TRBD2. The CDR3 consists of 16 residues. V dropped 3 bases and J dropped 5; count of bases not matched to a gene: 5. Germline V gives CDR1 SGHAT, CDR2 FQDESV (reference sequence).

The chain uses TRBV30 and TRBJ1-6; maybe TRBD1 (5 bases). Germline CDR1 is GTSNPN and CDR2 is SVGIG (reference sequence). V lost 2 bases, J lost 6 bases, and 8 bases lay in between. The CDR3 spans 13 residues. In DNA, the CDR3 is TGTGCCTGGAGTAGGCAGGGTAATTCACCCCTCCACTTT. This encodes CAWSRQGNSPLHF.

The chain employs TRBV27 and TRBJ2-6; a weak D match, TRBD1 (6 bases). Trimming took off 3 bases at V and 2 bases at J, with 8 bases between the two ends. Germline V gene lookup returns CDR1 MNHEY and CDR2 SMNVEV (reference sequence). The CDR3 sequence is 15 residues long. CDR3 coding DNA: TGTGCCAGCAGTTTGAAGGGGGCTGGGGCCAACGTCCTGACTTTC. Its protein is CASSLKGAGANVLTF.

The genes are TRBV1 and TRBJ2-1; whether TRBD2, the table's D call, matches the DNA was not checked. TRBV1 is designated a pseudogene. The CDR3 totals 17 residues. The CDR3 DNA sequence: TGCACCAGCAGCCCCCCTAGCGGGTTAGGGGGGCCCACTGAGCAGTTCTTC. This translates into CTSSPPSGLGGPTEQFF.

The sample holds one count of this clone. The CDR3 is CASSFFAAEAFF. In DNA form, the CDR3 reads TGTGCCAGCAGTTTTTTTGCGGCTGAAGCTTTCTTT. J is TRBJ1-1 and V is TRBV28; D not resolved. The CDR3 totals 12 residues. Germline-derived CDR1 and CDR2 are MDHEN and SYDVKM. Trimming removed 3 bases from V and 6 bases from J, with 8 bases in between.

The chain joins TRBV5-6 to TRBJ2-1; 8 positions match TRBD1. This CDR3 spans 14 amino acids. With V trimmed by 1 base and J by 5 bases, 2 bases remained unmatched. The germline V gene encodes CDR1 SGHDT and CDR2 YYEEEE. The CDR3 region is CASSLRTGNNEQFF. CDR3 bases: TGTGCCAGCAGCTTGCGGACAGGGAACAATGAGCAGTTCTTC. The whole variable domain, remainder taken from reference TRBV5-6 and TRBJ2-1, is DAGVTQSPTHLIKTRGQQVTLRCSPKSGHDTVSWYQQALGQGPQFIFQYYEEEERQRGNFPDRFSGHQFPNYSSELNVNALLLGDSALYLCASSLRTGNNEQFFGPGTRLTVL.

The chain couples TRBV2 to TRBJ2-7, with TRBD2 matching 7 bases. CDR3 length equals 13 residues. Germline CDR1 and CDR2: SNHLY and FYNNEI. Trimming took 6 bases from V and 6 from J; bases not matched to a gene: 8. DNA for the CDR3: TGTGCCAGCAGGCGGGAGATTGGATCCGAGCAGTACTTC. It specifies CASRREIGSEQYF.

This rearrangement joins TRBV5-1 to TRBJ2-7, with D perhaps matching TRBD2 (6 bases). Germline V gives CDR1 SGHRS, CDR2 YFSETQ. Trimming cost V 0 bases and J 4 bases, with 11 bases left between them. CDR3 length: 14 amino acids. CDR3 sequence reads: CASSLDGSVYEQYF. The CDR3, as DNA: TGCGCCAGCAGCTTGGACGGGAGTGTTTACGAGCAGTACTTC.

This clone occurred once. The chain recombines TRBV5-1 with TRBJ2-7; no clear D. Deletions cut 3 bases from V and 4 bases from J, with 5 bases between. The CDR3 is 11 residues long. The germline V gene has CDR1 SGHRS and CDR2 YFSETQ. CDR3: CASSSLYEQYF. CDR3 coding DNA: TGCGCCAGCAGCTCTTTATACGAGCAGTACTTC.

This clone occurred once. The CDR3 loop reads CASSGQSPYEQYF. The CDR3 DNA is TGTGCCAGCTCTGGACAGTCGCCCTACGAGCAGTACTTC. The chain uses TRBV19 and TRBJ2-7; D perhaps matches TRBD1 (6 bases). V was shortened by 9 bases and J by 2 bases, with 14 bases between the two germline ends. This CDR3 contains 13 residues. CDR1 is LNHDA, CDR2 SQIVND, per germline (reference sequence). Full variable domain (remainder filled in from reference TRBV19 and TRBJ2-7): DGGITQSPKYLFRKEGQNVTLSCEQNLNHDAMYWYRQDPGQGLRLIYYSQIVNDFQKGDIAEGYSVSREKKESFPLTVTSAQKNPTAFYLCASSGQSPYEQYFGPGTRLTVT.

Only a few counts were recorded for this clone. The chain couples TRBV28 to TRBJ2-3, with 8 bases identical to TRBD1. The CDR3 totals 15 residues. Germline V gene sequence: CDR1 MDHEN, CDR2 SYDVKM. The V gene end was trimmed by 6 bases and the J gene end by 1 base; junction bases not matched to a gene: 6. The CDR3 DNA is TGTGCCAGCAGCACTATGGGACAGGGCACAGATACGCAGTATTTT. As protein: CASSTMGQGTDTQYF.

V and J are TRBV6-6 and TRBJ2-7; tentatively, D is TRBD1 (5 bases). The CDR3 runs 12 residues. CDR1 and CDR2 from the germline V gene are MNHNY and SVGAGI (reference sequence). V lost 6 bases and J 8 bases, leaving 14 bases between the germline ends. CDR3: CASRDTDSKQYF. In nucleotides, the CDR3 is TGTGCCAGCAGAGATACCGACAGCAAGCAGTACTTC.

This clone was picked up a small number of times. The chain joins TRBV4-1 to TRBJ2-1; no definite D call. This CDR3 contains 15 residues. V dropped 1 base and J dropped 5 bases, with 12 bases sitting between them. Germline loops: CDR1 MGHRA, CDR2 YSYEKL. The CDR3 sequence: CASSQVMAGHNEQFF. For the CDR3, the DNA is TGCGCCAGCAGCCAAGTCATGGCAGGCCACAATGAGCAGTTCTTC.

This clone was observed a single time. The identical CDR3 is also encoded by other nucleotide sequences in the sample. The rearrangement uses TRBV27 and TRBJ1-5; 8 bases fit TRBD1. The trim removed 0 bases at V and 3 bases at J, leaving 1 base unmatched. This CDR3 is built from 15 residues. Germline V lookup: CDR1 MNHEY, CDR2 SMNVEV (reference sequence). For the CDR3, the DNA is TGTGCCAGCAGTTTATCGACAGGGGCCAATCAGCCCCAGCATTTT. This codes for CASSLSTGANQPQHF.

The rearrangement uses TRBV7-8 and TRBJ1-5, with a weak D call TRBD1 (5 bases). Trimming removed 4 bases from V and 7 bases from J, with 17 bases in between. There are 15 residues in the CDR3. The germline V gene encodes CDR1 SGHVS and CDR2 FQNEAQ. CDR3: CASSSFGGGGQPQHF. In DNA form, the CDR3 reads TGTGCCAGCAGCTCCTTTGGGGGGGGAGGGCAGCCCCAGCATTTT.

The V and J genes are TRBV4-2 and TRBJ1-5, with TRBD1 as a possible D gene (5 bases). This CDR3 has 16 amino acids. The ends were cut back, 4 bases at V and 3 bases at J, with 16 bases in the middle. Per germline, CDR1 LGHNA and CDR2 YNFKEQ. For the CDR3, the DNA is TGTGCCAGCAGCCGACAGACCGGTCTTGACAATCAGCCCCAGCATTTT. Protein: CASSRQTGLDNQPQHF.